The 17 T cell receptor beta chains reported below all come from one sample, sequenced in a study of blood T cell repertoires in COVID-19. Measured with immunoSEQ multiplex PCR; TCRdb has only the in-frame clones, and not every one. The table records fewer than 350,000 clones, around nine tenths of them present only once. The sequenced sample was PBMCs or T cells enriched from blood (not recorded which). The origin of the receptors is a woman aged 55-69 years in a cohort exposed to, infected with or recovered from COVID-19 (not recorded which).

The chain links TRBV7-8 to TRBJ2-2; TRBD2 matches at 8 bases. Germline V gene lookup returns CDR1 SGHVS and CDR2 FQNEAQ. With V trimmed by 1 base and J by 4 bases, 8 bases remained unmatched. The CDR3 totals 17 residues. The CDR3 DNA reads as TGTGCCAGCAGCTTAGGCCCGGGCGGGAGGATCACCGGGGAGCTGTTTTTT. Its translation is CASSLGPGGRITGELFF.

The chain couples TRBV6-5 to TRBJ1-2; D gene ambiguous. The CDR3 has 13 amino acids. V was cut by 5 bases and J by 4 bases, with 11 bases left in between. The germline V gene encodes CDR1 MNHEY and CDR2 SVGAGI. Here the CDR3 DNA reads TGTGCCAGCAGTCGGATGGGAGGCTATGGCTACACCTTC. It yields the protein CASSRMGGYGYTF.

Points on this clone: The sample carries other DNA sequences with the same CDR3. This chain links TRBV7-2 with TRBJ1-5; 7 bases line up with TRBD1. V shed 4 bases, J shed 4 bases, and the junction held 1 base outside the gene matches. The CDR3 is made up of 13 amino acids. Germline V CDR1 and CDR2: SGHTA, FQGNSA. CDR3 coding DNA: TGTGCCAGCAGCTCACAGGGGAATCAGCCCCAGCATTTT. It specifies CASSSQGNQPQHF.

V gene TRBV7-3 combines with J gene TRBJ2-3; possible D gene TRBD2, 5 bases. The CDR3 is 14 residues long. CDR1 and CDR2 from the germline V gene are SGHTA and FQGTGA. The ends were cut back, 0 bases at V and 1 base at J, with 5 bases in the middle. The DNA of the CDR3 is TGTGCCAGCAGCTTAACAGCGGGCACAGATACGCAGTATTTT. The encoded protein is CASSLTAGTDTQYF. Supplemented by reference TRBV7-3 and TRBJ2-3, the full variable domain reads GAGVSQTPSNKVTEKGKYVELRCDPISGHTALYWYRQSLGQGPEFLIYFQGTGAADDSGLPNDRFFAVRPEGSVSTLKIQRTERGDSAVYLCASSLTAGTDTQYFGPGTRLTVL.

This chain connects TRBV27 to TRBJ2-2, with a possible D match to TRBD1 (5 bases). In germline, CDR1 is MNHEY, CDR2 SMNVEV (reference sequence). Trimming removed 4 bases at V and 6 bases at J, with 18 bases between. The CDR3 is 16 amino acids. The CDR3 region is CASSSFQGKEAGELFF. Written as DNA, the CDR3 is TGTGCCAGCAGTTCCTTCCAGGGAAAGGAAGCCGGGGAGCTGTTTTTT.

CDR3 nucleotides: TGTGCCAGCAGCTTGTCGGCCGCGAGAGGGGAAAAACTGTTTTTT. Amino acid sequence: CASSLSAARGEKLFF. The rearrangement links TRBV7-3 to TRBJ1-4; D gene unclear. The ends were cut back, 3 bases at V and 8 bases at J, with 16 bases in the middle. The CDR3 has 15 residues. In germline, CDR1 is SGHTA, CDR2 FQGTGA.

The J gene is TRBJ1-1, the V gene TRBV18; D unresolved. With 6 bases removed from V and 5 bases from J, the gap between germline ends came to 10 bases. The CDR3 extends over 12 amino acids. CDR1 is KGHSH and CDR2 is LQKENI in the germline V gene. The CDR3 loop is CASSRQETEAFF. CDR3 DNA sequence: TGTGCCAGCTCCCGGCAGGAAACTGAAGCTTTCTTT.

This chain uses TRBV7-9 with TRBJ1-2; D ambiguous. V was clipped by 4 bases and J by 0 bases, with 6 bases between them. CDR1 is SEHNR, CDR2 FQNEAQ, per germline (reference sequence). The CDR3 extends over 13 amino acids. CDR3 in DNA: TGTGCCAGCAGCTATACTTCTAACTATGGCTACACCTTC. It codes for CASSYTSNYGYTF.

The V call is TRBV5-1, the J call TRBJ2-1; 7 nucleotides align to TRBD2. With V trimmed by 4 bases and J by 5 bases, 18 bases remained unmatched. The germline CDR1 and CDR2 sequences are SGHRS and YFSETQ. The CDR3 has 18 residues. The CDR3 nucleotides read TGCGCCAGCAGCCTACGAGGGGAGGGGACTGTCCCCCACAATGAGCAGTTCTTC. The encoded protein is CASSLRGEGTVPHNEQFF. The full variable domain, in which reference TRBV5-1 and TRBJ2-1 provide the parts outside the CDR3, is KAGVTQTPRYLIKTRGQQVTLSCSPISGHRSVSWYQQTPGQGLQFLFEYFSETQRNKGNFPGRFSGRQFSNSRSEMNVSTLELGDSALYLCASSLRGEGTVPHNEQFFGPGTRLTVL.

V and J are TRBV19 and TRBJ2-7; TRBD2 matches at 10 bases. V lost 5 bases to trimming and J lost 6 bases; unmatched junction nucleotides: 10. Germline assignment: CDR1 LNHDA and CDR2 SQIVND (reference sequence). The CDR3 contains 15 residues. CDR3 in DNA: TGTGCCAGTAGTTTCCGGATAGCGGGAGGTGGCGAGCAGTACTTC. Encoded protein: CASSFRIAGGGEQYF.

The V call is TRBV7-3, the J call TRBJ2-1; 13 nucleotides line up with TRBD2. The V gene's germline CDR1 is SGHTA and CDR2 FQGTGA. J gave up 9 bases and V 5 bases, and 10 bases lay outside the gene matches. There are 16 residues in the CDR3. CDR3 bases: TGTGCCAGCAGCCTAGGGACTAGCGGGATTCTGGGTGAGCAGTTCTTC. As protein: CASSLGTSGILGEQFF. Using reference TRBV7-3 and TRBJ2-1 for the parts outside the CDR3, the full variable domain is GAGVSQTPSNKVTEKGKYVELRCDPISGHTALYWYRQSLGQGPEFLIYFQGTGAADDSGLPNDRFFAVRPEGSVSTLKIQRTERGDSAVYLCASSLGTSGILGEQFFGPGTRLTVL.

This clone appeared once. V usage is TRBV9 and J usage is TRBJ2-2; TRBD2 is a possible D gene (6 bases). Trimming pared 0 bases from V and 6 bases from J, leaving 12 bases between. The CDR3 runs 15 residues. Germline values: CDR1 SGDLS, CDR2 YYNGEE. The CDR3 protein is CASSVGPGEAGELFF. In nucleotides, the CDR3 is TGTGCCAGCAGCGTAGGTCCGGGAGAAGCCGGGGAGCTGTTTTTT.

The chain joins TRBV24-1 to TRBJ2-1; TRBD2 matches at 12 bases. CDR3 length: 16 residues. Germline CDR1 KGHDR, CDR2 SFDVKD. V dropped 7 bases and J dropped 9; count of bases not matched to a gene: 12. The CDR3 nucleotides are TGTGCCACCAGCCTACCGCTAGCGGGAGGGCCAGTTGAGCAGTTCTTC. It yields the protein CATSLPLAGGPVEQFF.

As for this clone: The same CDR3 arises from other DNA sequences in this sample as well. This chain uses TRBV30 with TRBJ2-5; no clear D gene. The CDR3 consists of 13 residues. Trimming took off 2 bases at V and 2 bases at J, with 9 bases between the two ends. Germline CDR1 and CDR2: GTSNPN and SVGIG (reference sequence). The CDR3 sequence: CAWSFGQQETQYF. CDR3 DNA sequence: TGTGCCTGGAGTTTTGGTCAGCAAGAGACCCAGTACTTC.

The chain employs TRBV2 and TRBJ2-7, with D perhaps TRBD2 (7 bases). The CDR3 is 17 residues long. Trimming took 5 bases from V and 3 from J, leaving 23 bases between them. Germline V gene sequence: CDR1 SNHLY, CDR2 FYNNEI. CDR3 in DNA: TGTGCCAGCAGTTATCGGGTAGAGGGGGGGTTGGGCTACGAGCAGTACTTC. Translating it yields CASSYRVEGGLGYEQYF.

This rearrangement joins TRBV2 to TRBJ2-1; 7 nucleotides agree with TRBD2. The ends lost 4 bases at V and 2 bases at J; junction bases unmatched: 8. Germline CDR1 and CDR2: SNHLY and FYNNEI. This CDR3 region has 16 residues. CDR3 bases: TGTGCCAGCAGTGGGGTCCGGGGGGAGCCCTACAATGAGCAGTTCTTC. Encoded protein: CASSGVRGEPYNEQFF. Looking up the rest from reference TRBV2 and TRBJ2-1 gives the full variable domain: EPEVTQTPSHQVTQMGQEVILRCVPISNHLYFYWYRQILGQKVEFLVSFYNNEISEKSEIFDDQFSVERPDGSNFTLKIRSTKLEDSAMYFCASSGVRGEPYNEQFFGPGTRLTVL.

The V and J genes are TRBV18 and TRBJ2-1; 7 positions agree with TRBD2. CDR3 length: 18 amino acids. V lost 6 bases and J lost 0; bases outside the gene matches: 14. Germline V gene sequence: CDR1 KGHSH, CDR2 LQKENI. The CDR3 spells CASSPVILTSPSYNEQFF. Here the CDR3 DNA reads TGTGCCAGCTCTCCCGTCATCCTGACTAGCCCCTCCTACAATGAGCAGTTCTTC. The variable domain in full, completed from reference TRBV18 and TRBJ2-1, reads NAGVMQNPRHLVRRRGQEARLRCSPMKGHSHVYWYRQLPEEGLKFMVYLQKENIIDESGMPKERFSAEFPKEGPSILRIQQVVRGDSAAYFCASSPVILTSPSYNEQFFGPGTRLTVL.